Many counts were recorded for the clone carrying this TCR beta chain. Its antigen is unidentified. This specimen comes from a study of human T cells and chemical hapten exposure. Across the study: DPC at 2% was the sensitizing agent, placed on approximately 2 cm by approximately 2 cm of upper inner arm skin. Each patient's scalp received weekly diphenylcyclopropenone throughout the approximately 24-week study.

It was the library that attached unique molecular identifiers to individual cDNA molecules. MiXCR was run by TCRdb on the RACE reads, yielding one entry per CDR3 protein. This table has more than 100,000 distinct CDR3 sequences, about 14% appearing once. Noted time point: pre-sensitization, week 0. Noted treatment: therapeutic diphenylcyclopropenone sensitization with weekly scalp DPC. V gave up 1 base and J gave up 5 bases; unmatched junction bases: 1. CDR1 MNHEY and CDR2 SVGEGT come from the germline V gene. This CDR3 is built from 14 residues. Notes on the study in general: There were significantly more large CDR3 similarity clusters among expanded TCRs than among controls.

The gene calls are TRBV6-2 or TRBV6-3 and TRBJ2-7; 11 bases match TRBD1. The sample was whole blood, taken in connection with sensitization to the hapten diphenylcyclopropenone (DPC). This receptor was identified in a young woman with alopecia areata. Some clones in this sample may be carry-over from other donors' samples. The CDR3 DNA reads TGTGCCAGCAGTTACTGGACAGGGGGCGACGAGCAGTACTTC. Translating it yields CASSYWTGGDEQYF.